The 3 T cell receptor beta chains below come from one sample, sequenced in a study of tumor-infiltrating lymphocytes in primary liver carcinoma. Researchers drew blood RNA from unsorted whole blood and extracted germline DNA as well. A constant-region primer served to make TCR beta cDNA from about 0.5 ug total RNA. Slightly modified ARM-PCR served as the procedure for the TCR beta libraries. These libraries came from three rounds of nested multiplex PCR. In the first two PCR rounds, TRBV1-TRBV30 forward primers were paired with a C-beta reverse primer, and each round lasted roughly 10 cycles. One entry per CDR3 protein, called by TCRdb with MiXCR from the multiplex PCR reads. The sample has about 320,000 distinct CDR3 sequences; 65% are singletons. Sequencing used peripheral blood. Source of these receptors: a man aged 35 to 55 with primary liver carcinoma and hepatitis B virus infection.

This clonotype was seen at least ten times. The chain joins TRBV10-3 to TRBJ2-5; the D gene is possibly TRBD2 (5 bases). The CDR3 runs 16 residues. Germline V CDR1 and CDR2: ENHRY, SYGVKD. V was cut by 10 bases and J by 3 bases, with 24 bases left in between. CDR3 DNA sequence: TGTGCCACCGAAACCGGGAAGTCGACAAGAAAAGAGACCCAGTACTTC. This codes for CATETGKSTRKETQYF.

In regard to this clonotype: Since a much larger clone is just one base distant, this may be a read error. The rearrangement joins TRBV4-3 to TRBJ1-2; unclear D gene. Per germline, CDR1 LGHNA and CDR2 YSLEER. This CDR3 spans 15 amino acids. This chain's CDR3 is CASSQAWGGNYDYTF. In DNA, the CDR3 is TGCGCCAGCAGCCAAGCCTGGGGAGGAAACTATGACTACACCTTC.

This clonotype appeared a few times. The chain carries TRBV6-1 and TRBJ2-5; TRBD1 might be the D (6 bases). Trimming shortened V by 10 bases and J by 5 bases, and 23 bases separated the two germline ends. The CDR3 spans 15 residues. Per the germline V gene, CDR1 is MNHNS and CDR2 is SASEGT. CDR3 bases: TGTGCCAACAGCGCCGGGACAAGCAAAGGGGAGACCCAGTACTTC. Its translation is CANSAGTSKGETQYF.